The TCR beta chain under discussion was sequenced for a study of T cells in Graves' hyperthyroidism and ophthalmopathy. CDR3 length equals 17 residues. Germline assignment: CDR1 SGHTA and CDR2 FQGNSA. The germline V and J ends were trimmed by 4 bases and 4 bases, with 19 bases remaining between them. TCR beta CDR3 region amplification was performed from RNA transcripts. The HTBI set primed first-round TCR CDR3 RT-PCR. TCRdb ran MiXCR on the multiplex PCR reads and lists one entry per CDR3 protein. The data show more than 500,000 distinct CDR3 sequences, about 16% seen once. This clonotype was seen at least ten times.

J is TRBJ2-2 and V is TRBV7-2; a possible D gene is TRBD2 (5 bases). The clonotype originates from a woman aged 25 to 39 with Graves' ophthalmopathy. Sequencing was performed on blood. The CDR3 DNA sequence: TGTGCCAGCAGCTCCCAGGTCCTGAGAGGGCCCACCGGGGAGCTGTTTTTT. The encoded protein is CASSSQVLRGPTGELFF.